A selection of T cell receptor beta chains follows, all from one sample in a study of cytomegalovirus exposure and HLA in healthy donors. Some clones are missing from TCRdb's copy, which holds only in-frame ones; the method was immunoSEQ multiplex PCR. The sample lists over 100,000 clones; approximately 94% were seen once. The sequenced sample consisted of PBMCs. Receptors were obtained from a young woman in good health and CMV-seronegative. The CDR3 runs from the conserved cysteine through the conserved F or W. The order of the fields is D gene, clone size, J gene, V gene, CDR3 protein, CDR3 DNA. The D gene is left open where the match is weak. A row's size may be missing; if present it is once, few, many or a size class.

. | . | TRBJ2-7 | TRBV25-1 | CASSEYGGSYEQYF | TGTGCCAGCAGTGAATACGGCGGATCCTACGAGCAGTACTTC
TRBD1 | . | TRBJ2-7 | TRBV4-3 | CASSPSRQGIAYEQYF | TGCGCCAGCAGCCCTTCCCGACAGGGGATTGCCTACGAGCAGTACTTC
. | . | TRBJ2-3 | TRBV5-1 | CASSPRQVTDTQYF | TGCGCCAGCAGTCCAAGACAGGTCACAGATACGCAGTATTTT
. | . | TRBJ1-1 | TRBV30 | CAQGRPGLTEAFF | TGTGCCCAGGGGCGACCTGGGCTAACTGAAGCTTTCTTT
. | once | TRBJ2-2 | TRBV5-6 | CASSGLTGELFF | TGTGCCAGCAGCGGGCTCACCGGGGAGCTGTTTTTT
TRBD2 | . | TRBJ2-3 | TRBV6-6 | CASSLPTSGGADTQYF | TGTGCCAGCAGTCTCCCGACTAGCGGGGGGGCAGATACGCAGTATTTT
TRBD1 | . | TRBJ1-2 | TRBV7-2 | CASSLDREIYGYTF | TGTGCCAGCAGCTTGGACAGGGAAATCTATGGCTACACCTTC
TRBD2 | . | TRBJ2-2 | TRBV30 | CACTPAGLRAGELFF | TGTGCCTGCACACCCGCGGGACTACGCGCCGGGGAGCTGTTTTTT
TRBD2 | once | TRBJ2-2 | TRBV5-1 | CASTPGLAVEGELFF | TGCGCCAGCACGCCGGGACTAGCGGTCGAGGGGGAGCTGTTTTTT
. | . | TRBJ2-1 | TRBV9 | CASSSGSISYNEQFF | TGTGCCAGCAGCTCCGGTAGTATCTCCTACAATGAGCAGTTCTTC
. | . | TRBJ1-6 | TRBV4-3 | CASSQGGGLSNSPLHF | TGCGCCAGCAGCCAGGGAGGGGGGCTGAGCAATTCACCCCTCCACTTT
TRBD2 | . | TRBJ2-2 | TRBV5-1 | CASSASGGLNTGELFF | TGCGCCAGCAGCGCCAGCGGGGGCCTGAACACCGGGGAGCTGTTTTTT
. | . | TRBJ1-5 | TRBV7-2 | CASSPWGGFQSNQPQHF | TGTGCCAGCAGCCCCTGGGGGGGGTTCCAGAGCAATCAGCCCCAGCATTTT
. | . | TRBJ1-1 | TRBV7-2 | CASSSGRGTEAFF | TGTGCCAGCAGTTCCGGTAGGGGCACTGAAGCTTTCTTT